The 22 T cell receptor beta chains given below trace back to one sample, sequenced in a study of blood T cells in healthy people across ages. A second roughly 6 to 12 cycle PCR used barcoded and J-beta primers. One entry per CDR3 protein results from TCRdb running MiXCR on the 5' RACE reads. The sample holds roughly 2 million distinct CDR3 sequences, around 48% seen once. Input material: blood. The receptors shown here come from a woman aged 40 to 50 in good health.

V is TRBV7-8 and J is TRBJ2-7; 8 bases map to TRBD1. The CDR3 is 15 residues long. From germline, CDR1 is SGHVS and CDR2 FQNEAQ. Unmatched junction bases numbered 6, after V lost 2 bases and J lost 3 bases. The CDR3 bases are TGTGCCAGCAGCTTACGTGTACAGGGGGGCTACGAGCAGTACTTC. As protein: CASSLRVQGGYEQYF. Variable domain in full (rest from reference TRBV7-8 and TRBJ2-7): GAGVSQSPRYKVAKRGQDVALRCDPISGHVSLFWYQQALGQGPEFLTYFQNEAQLDKSGLPSDRFFAERPEGSVSTLKIQRTQQEDSAVYLCASSLRVQGGYEQYFGPGTRLTVT.

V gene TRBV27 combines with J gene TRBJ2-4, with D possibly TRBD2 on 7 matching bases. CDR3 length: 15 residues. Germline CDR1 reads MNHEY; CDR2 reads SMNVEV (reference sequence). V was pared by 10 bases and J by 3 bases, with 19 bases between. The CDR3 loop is CATGEGGAGKNIQYF. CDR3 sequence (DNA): TGTGCCACCGGAGAGGGGGGGGCCGGCAAAAACATTCAGTACTTC.

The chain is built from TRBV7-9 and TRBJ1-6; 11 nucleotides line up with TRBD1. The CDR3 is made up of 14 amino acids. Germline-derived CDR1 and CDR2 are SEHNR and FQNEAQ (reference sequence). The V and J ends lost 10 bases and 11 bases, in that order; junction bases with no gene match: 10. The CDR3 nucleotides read TGTGCCACCCCCTTAGGGACAGGGGGTCCACCCCTCCACTTT. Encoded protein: CATPLGTGGPPLHF.

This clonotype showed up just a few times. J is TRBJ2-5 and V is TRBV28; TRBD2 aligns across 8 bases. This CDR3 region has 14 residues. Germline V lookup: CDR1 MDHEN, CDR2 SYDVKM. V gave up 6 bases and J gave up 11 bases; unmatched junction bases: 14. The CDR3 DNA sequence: TGTGCCAGCAGCCCCGCGGGGGGATTCGGGGAGCAGTACTTC. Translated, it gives CASSPAGGFGEQYF.

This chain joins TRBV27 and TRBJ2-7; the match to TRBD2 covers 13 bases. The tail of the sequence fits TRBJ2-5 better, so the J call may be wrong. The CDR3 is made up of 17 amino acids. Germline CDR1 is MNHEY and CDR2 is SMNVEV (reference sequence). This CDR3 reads CASSPARTSGGLETQYF. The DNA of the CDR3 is TGTGCCAGCAGTCCCGCCCGGACTAGCGGGGGTTTGGAGACCCAGTACTTC.

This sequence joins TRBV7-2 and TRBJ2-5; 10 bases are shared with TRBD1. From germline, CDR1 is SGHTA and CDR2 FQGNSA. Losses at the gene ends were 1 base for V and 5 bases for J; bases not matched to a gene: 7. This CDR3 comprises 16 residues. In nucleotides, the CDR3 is TGTGCCAGCAGCTTAGGGGGGACAGGGGCACGGGAGACCCAGTACTTC. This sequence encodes CASSLGGTGARETQYF.

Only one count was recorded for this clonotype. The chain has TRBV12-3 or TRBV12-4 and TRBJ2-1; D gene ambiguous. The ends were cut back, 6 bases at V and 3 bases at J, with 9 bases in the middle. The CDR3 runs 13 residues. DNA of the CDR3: TGTGCCAGCAGATACGACGGCTACAATGAGCAGTTCTTC. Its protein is CASRYDGYNEQFF.

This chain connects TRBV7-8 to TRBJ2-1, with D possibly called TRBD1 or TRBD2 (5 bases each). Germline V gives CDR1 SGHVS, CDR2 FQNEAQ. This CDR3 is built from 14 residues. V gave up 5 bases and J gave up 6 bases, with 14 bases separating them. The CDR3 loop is CASSREGPFNEQFF. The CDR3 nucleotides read TGTGCCAGCAGCCGAGAGGGGCCTTTCAATGAGCAGTTCTTC.

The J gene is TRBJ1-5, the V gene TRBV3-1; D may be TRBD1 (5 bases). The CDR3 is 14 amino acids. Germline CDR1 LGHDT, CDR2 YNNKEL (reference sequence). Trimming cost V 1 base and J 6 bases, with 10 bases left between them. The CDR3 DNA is TGTGCCAGCAGCCAAGGGAGGGGCGGTCAGCCCCAGCATTTT. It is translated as CASSQGRGGQPQHF.

CDR3 bases: TGTGCCAGCAGCTTCATAGGGGGGGTGGGAGATACGCAGTATTTT. Translation gives CASSFIGGVGDTQYF. The chain uses TRBV7-2 and TRBJ2-3; TRBD2 is a possible D gene (7 bases). V was shortened by 3 bases and J by 5 bases, with 15 bases between the two germline ends. Germline lookup yields CDR1 SGHTA and CDR2 FQGNSA. CDR3 length equals 15 residues.

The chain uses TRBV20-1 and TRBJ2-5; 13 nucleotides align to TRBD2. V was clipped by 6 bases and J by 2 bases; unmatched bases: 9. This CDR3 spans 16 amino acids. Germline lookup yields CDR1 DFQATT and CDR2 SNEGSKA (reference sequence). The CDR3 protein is CSAGLAGAPRQETQYF. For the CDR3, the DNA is TGCAGTGCAGGACTAGCGGGGGCTCCACGGCAAGAGACCCAGTACTTC.

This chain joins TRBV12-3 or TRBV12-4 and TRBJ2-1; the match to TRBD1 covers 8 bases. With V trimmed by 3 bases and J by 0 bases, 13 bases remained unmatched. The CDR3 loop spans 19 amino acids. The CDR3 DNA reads TGTGCCAGCAGTTTTAGGACAGGGAGTTACATGAGCTCCTACAATGAGCAGTTCTTC. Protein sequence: CASSFRTGSYMSSYNEQFF.

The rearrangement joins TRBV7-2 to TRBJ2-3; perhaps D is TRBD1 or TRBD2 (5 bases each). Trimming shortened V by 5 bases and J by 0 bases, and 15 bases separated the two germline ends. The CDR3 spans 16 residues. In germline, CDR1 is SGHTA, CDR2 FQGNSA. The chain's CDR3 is CASSRDLATSTDTQYF. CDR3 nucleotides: TGTGCCAGCAGCCGGGACCTCGCCACTAGCACAGATACGCAGTATTTT.

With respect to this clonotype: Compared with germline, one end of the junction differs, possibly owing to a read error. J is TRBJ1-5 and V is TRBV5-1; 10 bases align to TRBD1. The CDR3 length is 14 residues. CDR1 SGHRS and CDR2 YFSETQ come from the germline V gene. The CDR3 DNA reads TGTGCCAGCAGCGAGGGACAGGGGTCTGTGCCCCAGCATTTT. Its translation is CASSEGQGSVPQHF. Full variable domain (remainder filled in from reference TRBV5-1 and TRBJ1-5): KAGVTQTPRYLIKTRGQQVTLSCSPISGHRSVSWYQQTPGQGLQFLFEYFSETQRNKGNFPGRFSGRQFSNSRSEMNVSTLELGDSALYLCASSEGQGSVPQHFGDGTRLSIL.

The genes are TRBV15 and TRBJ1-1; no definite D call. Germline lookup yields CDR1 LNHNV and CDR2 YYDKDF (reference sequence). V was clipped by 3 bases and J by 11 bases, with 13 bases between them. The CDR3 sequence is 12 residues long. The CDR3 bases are TGTGCCACCAGCAGGGAGGGCCTCGAGGCTTTCTTT. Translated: CATSREGLEAFF. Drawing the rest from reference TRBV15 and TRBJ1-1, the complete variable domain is DAMVIQNPRYQVTQFGKPVTLSCSQTLNHNVMYWYQQKSSQAPKLLFHYYDKDFNNEADTPDNFQSRRPNTSFCFLDIRSPGLGDTAMYLCATSREGLEAFFGQGTRLTVV.

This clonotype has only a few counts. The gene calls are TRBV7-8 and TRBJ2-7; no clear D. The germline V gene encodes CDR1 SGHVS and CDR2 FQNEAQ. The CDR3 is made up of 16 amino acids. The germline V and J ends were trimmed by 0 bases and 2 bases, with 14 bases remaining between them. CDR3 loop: CASSLAHRQAAYEQYF. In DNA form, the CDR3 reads TGTGCCAGCAGCTTAGCGCATCGGCAGGCCGCCTACGAGCAGTACTTC.

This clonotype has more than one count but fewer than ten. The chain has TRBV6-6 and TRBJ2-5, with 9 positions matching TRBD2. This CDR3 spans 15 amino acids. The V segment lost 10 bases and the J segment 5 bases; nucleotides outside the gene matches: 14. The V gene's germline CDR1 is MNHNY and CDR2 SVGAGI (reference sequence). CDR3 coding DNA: TGTGCCACCGGTGGTCTAGCGGGGAGTTGGGAGACCCAGTACTTC. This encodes CATGGLAGSWETQYF.

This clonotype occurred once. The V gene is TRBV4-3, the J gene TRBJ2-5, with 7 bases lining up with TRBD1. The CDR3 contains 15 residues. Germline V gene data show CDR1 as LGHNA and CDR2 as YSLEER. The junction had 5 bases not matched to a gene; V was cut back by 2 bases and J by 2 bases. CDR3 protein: CASSQSGQAQETQYF. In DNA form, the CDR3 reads TGCGCCAGCAGCCAATCTGGACAGGCACAAGAGACCCAGTACTTC.

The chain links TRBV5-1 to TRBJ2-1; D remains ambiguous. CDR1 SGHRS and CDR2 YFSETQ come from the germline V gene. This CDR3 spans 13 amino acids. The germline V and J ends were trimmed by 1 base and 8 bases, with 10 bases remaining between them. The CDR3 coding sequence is TGCGCCAGCAGCTTGCTCCGACGATATGAGCAGTTCTTC. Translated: CASSLLRRYEQFF.

CDR3 region: CSARKGHGTDTQYF. In DNA form, the CDR3 reads TGCAGTGCTAGAAAAGGACACGGCACAGATACGCAGTATTTT. The rearrangement links TRBV20-1 to TRBJ2-3, with D tentatively TRBD1 (5 bases). V gave up 2 bases and J gave up 1 base, with 10 bases separating them. CDR1 DFQATT and CDR2 SNEGSKA come from the germline V gene (reference sequence). This CDR3 region has 14 residues.

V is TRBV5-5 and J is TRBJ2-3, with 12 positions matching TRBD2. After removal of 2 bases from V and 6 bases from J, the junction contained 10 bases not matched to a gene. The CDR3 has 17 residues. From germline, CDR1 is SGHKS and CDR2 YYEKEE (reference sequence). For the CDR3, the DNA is TGTGCCAGCAGCTTATGGACGACTAGCGGGGGAGGGGATACGCAGTATTTT. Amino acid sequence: CASSLWTTSGGGDTQYF.

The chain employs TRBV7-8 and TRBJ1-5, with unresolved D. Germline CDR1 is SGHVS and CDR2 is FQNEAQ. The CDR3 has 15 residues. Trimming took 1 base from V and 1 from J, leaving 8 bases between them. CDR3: CASSLEEVSNQPQHF. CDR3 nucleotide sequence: TGTGCCAGCAGCTTAGAAGAGGTGAGCAATCAGCCCCAGCATTTT.